The following is a T cell receptor beta chain sequence with its context. Its target is unknown. TCRdb reanalyzed the 5' RACE reads and collapses them to one entry per CDR3 protein, without DNA. Its table lists roughly 390,000 distinct CDR3 sequences. The record originates from a study of T cells expressing NK-cell markers. Study-wide background: Beta-chain profiling covered CD3+CD56+NKG2C+, CD3+CD56+NKG2C- and CD3+CD56-NKG2C+ sorted subsets. Serological testing identified most of the eight sequenced donors as HCMV-seropositive and one as seronegative. Findings and limits, study-wide: NKG2C+ dominant clonotypes from 5 to 7 donors made up about 1.0-7.5% of CD8+ T cells. The study did not resolve the HCMV specificity of expanded NKG2C+ T cell clones.

This CDR3 comprises 18 residues. Germline CDR1 reads SGHDT; CDR2 reads YYEEEE. The sample comprised blood T cells: a sorted CD56 or NKG2C T cell subset, CD4+ or CD8+ T cells, or bulk PBMC T cells (not recorded which). The TCR originated in a man aged 18 to 69 in good health. The chain combines TRBV5-6 with TRBJ2-7; TCRdb picks TRBD1, but there is no DNA to check that call. CDR3: CASSGGVRGGYYYYEQYF. Looking up the rest from reference TRBV5-6 and TRBJ2-7 gives the full variable domain: DAGVTQSPTHLIKTRGQQVTLRCSPKSGHDTVSWYQQALGQGPQFIFQYYEEEERQRGNFPDRFSGHQFPNYSSELNVNALLLGDSALYLCASSGGVRGGYYYYEQYFGPGTRLTVT.